This record looks at one T cell receptor (beta chain) sequence and its context. The data originate from a study of blood T cell repertoires in COVID-19. Background on the study: Acute and convalescent COVID-19 samples came from the United States, Italy and Spain. PBMCs, B-cell-depleted T cells, or T cells were the source of the cDNA or gDNA that made up the material.

Trimming pared 4 bases from V and 2 bases from J, leaving 19 bases between. Germline V gene data show CDR1 as MGHRA and CDR2 as YSYEKL. This CDR3 comprises 17 residues. Categorization into cohorts depended on clinical history that participants reported. Profiling relied on immunoSEQ multiplex PCR, and the TCRdb table lists in-frame clones only, not all of them. Of hundreds of thousands of clones listed, around 87% are singletons. The receptor was isolated from a woman aged 45-65 years who had recovered from COVID-19. Sequencing was performed on PBMCs or T cells enriched from blood (not recorded which). The chain has TRBV4-1 and TRBJ2-3; possibly TRBD2 for D (6 bases). CDR3 residues: CASSPRRGGANTDTQYF. The CDR3 DNA follows: TGCGCCAGCAGCCCCAGGCGGGGCGGGGCGAACACAGATACGCAGTATTTT.